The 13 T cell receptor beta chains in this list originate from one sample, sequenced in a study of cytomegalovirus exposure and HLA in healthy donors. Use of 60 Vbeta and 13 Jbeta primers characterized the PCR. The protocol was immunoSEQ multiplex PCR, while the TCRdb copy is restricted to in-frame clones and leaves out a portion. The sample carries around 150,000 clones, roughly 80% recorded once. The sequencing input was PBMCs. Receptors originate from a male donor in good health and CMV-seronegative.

The CDR3 DNA reads TGTGCCAGCAGCTTTAGGGGCAGGGAAGATGGCTACACCTTC. Protein product: CASSFRGREDGYTF. The chain recombines TRBV7-9 with TRBJ1-2, with D perhaps TRBD1 (5 bases). The CDR3 has 14 residues. From germline, CDR1 is SEHNR and CDR2 FQNEAQ (reference sequence). Trimming shortened V by 3 bases and J by 6 bases, and 14 bases separated the two germline ends.

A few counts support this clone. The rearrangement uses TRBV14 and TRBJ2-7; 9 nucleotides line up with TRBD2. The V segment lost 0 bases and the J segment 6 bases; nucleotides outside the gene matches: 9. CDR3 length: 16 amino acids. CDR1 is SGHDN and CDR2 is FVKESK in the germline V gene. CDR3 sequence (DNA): TGTGCCAGCAGCCAAGATCCGGCAGGACTAGCGCGCGAGCAGTACTTC. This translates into CASSQDPAGLAREQYF.

The CDR3 region is CASSQGASGEETQYF. In DNA form, the CDR3 reads TGTGCCAGCAGCCAAGGGGCTAGCGGGGAAGAGACCCAGTACTTC. This chain uses TRBV4-2 with TRBJ2-5, with 9 bases fitting TRBD2. Germline CDR1 reads LGHNA; CDR2 reads YNFKEQ. The CDR3 extends over 15 amino acids. Trimming at V came to 1 base and at J to 3 bases, leaving 3 bases not matched to a gene.

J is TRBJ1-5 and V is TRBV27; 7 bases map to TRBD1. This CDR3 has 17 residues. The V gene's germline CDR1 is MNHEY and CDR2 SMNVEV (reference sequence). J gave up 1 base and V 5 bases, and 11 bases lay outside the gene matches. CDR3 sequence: CASSPYSTGSSNQPQHF. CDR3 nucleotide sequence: TGTGCCAGCAGTCCGTACTCGACAGGGTCCAGCAATCAGCCCCAGCATTTT.

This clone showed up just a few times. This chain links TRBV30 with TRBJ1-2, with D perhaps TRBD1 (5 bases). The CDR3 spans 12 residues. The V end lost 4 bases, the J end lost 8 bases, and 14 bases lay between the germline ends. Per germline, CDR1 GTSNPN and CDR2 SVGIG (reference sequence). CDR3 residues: CAWNQGRYGYTF. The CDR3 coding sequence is TGTGCCTGGAATCAGGGAAGGTACGGCTACACCTTC.

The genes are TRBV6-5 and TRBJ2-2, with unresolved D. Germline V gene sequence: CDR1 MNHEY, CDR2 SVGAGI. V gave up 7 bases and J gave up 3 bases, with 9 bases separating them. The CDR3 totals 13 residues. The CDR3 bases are TGTGCCAGCAAAACGAGCGACACCGGGGAGCTGTTTTTT. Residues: CASKTSDTGELFF.

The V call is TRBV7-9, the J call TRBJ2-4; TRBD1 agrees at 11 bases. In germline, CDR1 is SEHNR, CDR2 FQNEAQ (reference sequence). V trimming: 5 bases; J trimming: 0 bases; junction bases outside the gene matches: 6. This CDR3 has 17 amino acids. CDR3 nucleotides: TGTGCCAGCAGCCATCCGGGACAGGGGGAAGCCAAAAACATTCAGTACTTC. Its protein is CASSHPGQGEAKNIQYF.

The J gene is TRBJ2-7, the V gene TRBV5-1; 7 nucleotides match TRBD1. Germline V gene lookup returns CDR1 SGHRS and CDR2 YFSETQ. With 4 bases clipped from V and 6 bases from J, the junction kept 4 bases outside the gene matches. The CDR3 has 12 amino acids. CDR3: CASSGDRVEQYF. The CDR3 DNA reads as TGCGCCAGCAGCGGTGACAGGGTCGAGCAGTACTTC.

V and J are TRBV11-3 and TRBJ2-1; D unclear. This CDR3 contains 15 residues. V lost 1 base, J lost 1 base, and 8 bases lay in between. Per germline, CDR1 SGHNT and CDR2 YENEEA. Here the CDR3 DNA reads TGTGCCAGCAGCTTAGTTCCCAGATCCTACAATGAGCAGTTCTTC. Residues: CASSLVPRSYNEQFF.

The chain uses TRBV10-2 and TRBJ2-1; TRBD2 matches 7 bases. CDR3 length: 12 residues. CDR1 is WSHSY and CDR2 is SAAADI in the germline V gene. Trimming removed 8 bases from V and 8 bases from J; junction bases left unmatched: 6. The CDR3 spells CASSIGGDEQFF. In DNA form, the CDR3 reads TGCGCCAGCTCTATTGGGGGGGATGAGCAGTTCTTC.

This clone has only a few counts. The chain's CDR3 is CASGPGGDTYEQYF. CDR3 DNA: TGTGCCAGCGGACCGGGGGGCGATACCTACGAGCAGTACTTC. The gene calls are TRBV10-3 and TRBJ2-7; D perhaps matches TRBD2 (7 bases). The ends were cut back, 10 bases at V and 2 bases at J, with 18 bases in the middle. The CDR3 loop spans 14 amino acids. Germline lookup yields CDR1 ENHRY and CDR2 SYGVKD.

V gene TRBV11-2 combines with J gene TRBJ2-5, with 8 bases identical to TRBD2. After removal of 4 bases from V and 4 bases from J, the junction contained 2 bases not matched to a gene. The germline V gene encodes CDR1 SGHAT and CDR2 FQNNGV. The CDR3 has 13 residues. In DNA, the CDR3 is TGTGCCAGCAGCTCACTAGCGGTAGAGACCCAGTACTTC. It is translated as CASSSLAVETQYF.

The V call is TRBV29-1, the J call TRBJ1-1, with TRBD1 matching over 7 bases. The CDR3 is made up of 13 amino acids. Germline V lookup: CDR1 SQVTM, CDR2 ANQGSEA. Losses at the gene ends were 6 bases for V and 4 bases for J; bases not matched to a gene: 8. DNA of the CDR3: TGCAGCGTAGAACAGGGGACGGGCACTGAAGCTTTCTTT. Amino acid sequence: CSVEQGTGTEAFF.